Shown below are 27 T cell receptor beta chains from a single sample sequenced in a study of T cells in Graves' hyperthyroidism and ophthalmopathy. The investigators amplified TCR beta CDR3 regions from RNA transcripts. The HTBI primer set served for first-round RT-PCR of the TCR CDR3. TCRdb independently ran MiXCR on the multiplex PCR reads; one entry per CDR3 protein. The sample yields some 690,000 distinct CDR3 sequences, 15% to 20% seen once. What was sequenced was blood. These receptors were obtained from a man between 45 and 60 years old with Graves' hyperthyroidism.

This clonotype was seen a few times. V is TRBV6-2 or TRBV6-3 and J is TRBJ1-5; 10 bases line up with TRBD1. Germline CDR1 reads MNHEY; CDR2 reads SVGEGT. CDR3 length: 15 residues. The trim removed 4 bases at V and 7 bases at J, leaving 7 bases unmatched. The DNA of the CDR3 is TGTGCCAGCAGTTCAGGACAGGGGGTGGGACAGCCCCAGCATTTT. It translates to CASSSGQGVGQPQHF.

This clonotype has at least ten counts. The chain recombines TRBV28 with TRBJ2-1, with 14 bases aligning to TRBD2. V was clipped by 5 bases and J by 1 base; unmatched bases: 13. The CDR3 has 20 amino acids. CDR1 and CDR2 (germline): MDHEN, SYDVKM. CDR3 coding DNA: TGTGCCAGCAGTCCCCGACCGGGACTAGCGGGAGAAGTTTCCTACAATGAGCAGTTCTTC. Protein sequence: CASSPRPGLAGEVSYNEQFF.

The chain uses TRBV6-2 or TRBV6-3 and TRBJ2-1, with no clear D. The CDR3 length is 11 residues. V was trimmed by 2 bases and J by 15 bases, leaving 11 bases between them. Per the germline V gene, CDR1 is MNHEY and CDR2 is SVGEGT. CDR3 sequence (DNA): TGTGCCAGCAGTTACCCGTCCCCAACGTTCTTC. It codes for CASSYPSPTFF.

In its sample, this clonotype was seen a few times. This sequence joins TRBV18 and TRBJ1-1; 8 nucleotides agree with TRBD1. With 2 bases clipped from V and 6 bases from J, the junction kept 11 bases outside the gene matches. The CDR3 loop spans 16 amino acids. CDR1 is KGHSH and CDR2 is LQKENI in the germline V gene. CDR3 region: CASSPDSGQALAEAFF. The CDR3 bases are TGTGCCAGCTCACCAGACTCGGGACAGGCACTTGCTGAAGCTTTCTTT.

A few counts support this clonotype. CDR3 coding DNA: TGTGCCAGCAGCCACCGGGGGGCTCTAGCGGGAGCAGATACGCAGTATTTT. Translating gives CASSHRGALAGADTQYF. The chain uses TRBV28 and TRBJ2-3; 10 nucleotides align to TRBD2. Trimming cost V 6 bases and J 4 bases; bases outside gene matches: 13. This CDR3 comprises 17 residues. Germline V gene lookup returns CDR1 MDHEN and CDR2 SYDVKM.

CDR3: CASSELGRQLQPQHF. CDR3 nucleotide sequence: TGTGCCAGCAGTGAATTGGGGAGACAACTTCAGCCCCAGCATTTT. This chain uses TRBV2 with TRBJ1-5; D is unresolved. Trimming removed 2 bases at V and 6 bases at J, with 14 bases between. This CDR3 is built from 15 residues. Germline assignment: CDR1 SNHLY and CDR2 FYNNEI.

Worth noting for this clonotype: The germline gene is not matched at one end of the junction; a read error may be the cause. The chain joins TRBV28 to TRBJ1-2; possible D gene TRBD1, 5 bases. The germline gives CDR1 MDHEN, CDR2 SYDVKM. There are 15 residues in the CDR3. The CDR3 is CTSSLGANLNYGYTF. The CDR3 DNA is TGTACCAGCAGTTTAGGGGCCAACCTTAACTATGGCTACACCTTC.

This clonotype was detected many times. The V call is TRBV6-2 or TRBV6-3, the J call TRBJ2-3; 13 bases fit TRBD2. The length of the CDR3 is 16 residues. Germline-derived CDR1 and CDR2 are MNHEY and SVGEGT. V dropped 6 bases and J dropped 6; count of bases not matched to a gene: 9. The CDR3 sequence: CASSRGLAGAADTQYF. The CDR3 DNA follows: TGTGCCAGCAGCAGAGGACTAGCGGGAGCTGCGGATACGCAGTATTTT.

This clonotype showed up many times. The chain couples TRBV24-1 to TRBJ2-3; no clear D gene. Trimming left V 1 base short and J 3 bases short, with 16 bases between. The CDR3 sequence is 17 residues long. The V gene's germline CDR1 is KGHDR and CDR2 SFDVKD. The DNA of the CDR3 is TGTGCCACCAGTGATTTTAACTCCCCGAAGGGTACAGATACGCAGTATTTT. This translates into CATSDFNSPKGTDTQYF.

In its sample, this clonotype was seen many times. The J gene is TRBJ2-1, the V gene TRBV30, with D unclear. The CDR3 totals 12 residues. Germline-derived CDR1 and CDR2 are GTSNPN and SVGIG (reference sequence). V was clipped by 2 bases and J by 7 bases, with 9 bases between them. CDR3 in amino acids: CAWSQSPNEQFF. The CDR3 nucleotides are TGTGCCTGGAGTCAGTCCCCGAATGAGCAGTTCTTC.

The chain employs TRBV2 and TRBJ2-7; no reliable D call. The ends were cut back, 5 bases at V and 5 bases at J, with 13 bases in the middle. CDR1 is SNHLY and CDR2 is FYNNEI in the germline V gene. The CDR3 extends over 13 amino acids. CDR3 coding DNA: TGTGCCAGCAGTATGGAGATCTTCAACGAGCAGTACTTC. This translates into CASSMEIFNEQYF. Variable domain in full (rest from reference TRBV2 and TRBJ2-7): EPEVTQTPSHQVTQMGQEVILRCVPISNHLYFYWYRQILGQKVEFLVSFYNNEISEKSEIFDDQFSVERPDGSNFTLKIRSTKLEDSAMYFCASSMEIFNEQYFGPGTRLTVT.

There are many counts of this clonotype. The chain uses TRBV5-4 and TRBJ2-5; D unclear. The V gene lost 5 bases and the J gene lost 2 bases, with 16 bases spanning the gap. Germline values: CDR1 SGHNT, CDR2 YYREEE (reference sequence). The CDR3 contains 15 residues. CDR3 DNA: TGTGCCAGCAGTGGGCGGCAACTAACTCAAGAGACCCAGTACTTC. Residues: CASSGRQLTQETQYF.

This clonotype was seen ten or more times. The V gene is TRBV6-1, the J gene TRBJ2-7; TRBD2 matches 7 bases. V was clipped by 2 bases and J by 0 bases; unmatched bases: 4. The V gene's germline CDR1 is MNHNS and CDR2 SASEGT. The CDR3 is made up of 15 amino acids. CDR3: CASSEISGGSYEQYF. CDR3 bases: TGTGCCAGCAGTGAAATTTCGGGAGGCTCCTACGAGCAGTACTTC.

The chain uses TRBV19 and TRBJ1-5; a weak D match, TRBD1 (6 bases). The CDR3 is made up of 17 amino acids. CDR1 and CDR2 (germline): LNHDA, SQIVND (reference sequence). V lost 6 bases and J lost 0, with 18 bases in between. The CDR3 region is CASSDRQVPYSNQPQHF. The DNA of the CDR3 is TGTGCCAGTAGCGATCGACAGGTCCCGTATAGCAATCAGCCCCAGCATTTT.

This clonotype has at least ten counts. The V call is TRBV20-1, the J call TRBJ2-5, with 13 bases identical to TRBD2. This CDR3 contains 14 residues. Germline V gene sequence: CDR1 DFQATT, CDR2 SNEGSKA (reference sequence). V lost 6 bases, J lost 4 bases, and 5 bases stayed unmatched. This CDR3 is CSATSGRARETQYF. CDR3 sequence (DNA): TGCAGTGCCACTAGCGGGAGGGCGAGAGAGACCCAGTACTTC.

V gene TRBV7-2 combines with J gene TRBJ2-1; 8 nucleotides agree with TRBD1. V lost 4 bases and J lost 4; bases outside the gene matches: 12. CDR1 and CDR2 (germline): SGHTA, FQGNSA. The CDR3 is made up of 17 amino acids. This CDR3 is CASSSEKDRAIYNEQFF. CDR3 nucleotide sequence: TGTGCCAGCAGCTCCGAAAAGGACAGGGCGATTTACAATGAGCAGTTCTTC.

The chain employs TRBV29-1 and TRBJ1-3; D gene ambiguous. This CDR3 comprises 15 residues. Trimming left V 6 bases short and J 0 bases short, with 15 bases between. Germline CDR1 SQVTM, CDR2 ANQGSEA. Here the CDR3 reads CSVIPLESSGNTIYF. CDR3 DNA sequence: TGCAGCGTCATCCCCTTAGAGAGCTCTGGAAACACCATATATTTT.

This clonotype was seen many times. This sequence joins TRBV6-1 and TRBJ2-3; TRBD1 agrees at 8 bases. V lost 5 bases, J lost 5 bases, and 9 bases stayed unmatched. The CDR3 has 15 amino acids. CDR1 and CDR2 (germline): MNHNS, SASEGT. The CDR3 sequence: CASSSQGAGEDTQYF. The CDR3 DNA reads TGTGCCAGCAGTTCCCAGGGGGCAGGGGAAGATACGCAGTATTTT.

This clonotype was detected only a few times. The chain joins TRBV6-1 to TRBJ2-3, with D possibly being TRBD2 (5 bases). Germline CDR1 is MNHNS and CDR2 is SASEGT. The germline V and J ends were trimmed by 7 bases and 2 bases, with 10 bases remaining between them. This CDR3 contains 13 residues. Here the CDR3 DNA reads TGTGCCAGCAACAGCGGCTACACAGATACGCAGTATTTT. It encodes CASNSGYTDTQYF.

This clonotype appeared many times. This chain uses TRBV11-2 with TRBJ2-7, with TRBD2 matching 7 bases. This CDR3 has 16 residues. CDR1 and CDR2 (germline): SGHAT, FQNNGV. J gave up 0 bases and V 6 bases, and 11 bases lay outside the gene matches. The CDR3 loop is CASRYSLAESSYEQYF. The CDR3 bases are TGTGCCAGCAGATATAGCCTAGCGGAGAGCTCCTACGAGCAGTACTTC.

The chain combines TRBV7-9 with TRBJ2-1; 8 bases map to TRBD1. The V gene end was trimmed by 1 base and the J gene end by 6 bases; junction bases not matched to a gene: 5. The CDR3 has 15 amino acids. Germline V gives CDR1 SEHNR, CDR2 FQNEAQ (reference sequence). CDR3 nucleotides: TGTGCCAGCAGCTTAGTTGCAGGGGGCCGCAATGAGCAGTTCTTC. This sequence encodes CASSLVAGGRNEQFF.

This chain links TRBV6-1 with TRBJ1-3, with D perhaps matching TRBD1 (6 bases). Looked up from germline, CDR1 is MNHNS and CDR2 is SASEGT. The CDR3 is 15 amino acids. Trimming removed 5 bases from V and 2 bases from J, with 13 bases in between. CDR3 in amino acids: CASSLRDTAGNTIYF. The CDR3 DNA follows: TGTGCCAGCAGTTTGCGGGACACCGCTGGAAACACCATATATTTT.

The chain couples TRBV6-1 to TRBJ2-5, with D perhaps TRBD1 (5 bases). The CDR3 consists of 13 residues. Trimming pared 6 bases from V and 4 bases from J, leaving 12 bases between. The germline V gene encodes CDR1 MNHNS and CDR2 SASEGT. The chain's CDR3 is CASRGRVIETQYF. The CDR3 region has the DNA TGTGCCAGCAGGGGCAGGGTTATAGAGACCCAGTACTTC.

Regarding this clonotype: The junction departs from germline at one end; a sequencing error may be responsible. The chain is built from TRBV6-1 and TRBJ1-1, with 7 bases fitting TRBD1. From germline, CDR1 is MNHNS and CDR2 SASEGT. CDR3 size: 15 residues. Here the CDR3 DNA reads TGCGCCAGCAGGACAGGACGCCTCATGAACACTGAAGCTTTCTTT. As protein: CASRTGRLMNTEAFF.

This clonotype was seen repeatedly, ten times or more. This rearrangement joins TRBV2 to TRBJ2-5; 10 positions agree with TRBD2. This CDR3 is 14 amino acids long. Per the germline V gene, CDR1 is SNHLY and CDR2 is FYNNEI. The V segment lost 5 bases and the J segment 4 bases; nucleotides outside the gene matches: 4. The chain's CDR3 is CASSLPSGRETQYF. The CDR3, as DNA: TGTGCCAGCAGTCTCCCTAGCGGGAGAGAGACCCAGTACTTC.

This clonotype was counted between two and nine times. The rearrangement uses TRBV7-3 and TRBJ2-5; D not resolved. CDR1 SGHTA and CDR2 FQGTGA come from the germline V gene. Trimming cost V 3 bases and J 2 bases, with 10 bases left between them. The length of the CDR3 is 14 residues. CDR3 coding DNA: TGTGCCAGCAGCTTTGGGGTGGGGCAAGAGACCCAGTACTTC. It translates to CASSFGVGQETQYF.

This clonotype was counted ten times or more. The rearrangement links TRBV14 to TRBJ2-1; D is perhaps TRBD2 (6 bases). This CDR3 has 15 amino acids. Germline V gene lookup returns CDR1 SGHDN and CDR2 FVKESK. V was shortened by 1 base and J by 5 bases, with 12 bases between the two germline ends. The CDR3 sequence is CASSQVAGSNNEQFF. The CDR3 nucleotides read TGTGCCAGCAGCCAAGTTGCGGGAAGCAACAATGAGCAGTTCTTC.